This record covers a single T cell receptor beta chain. Germline lookup yields CDR1 LNHDA and CDR2 SQIVND (reference sequence). The ends were cut back, 1 base at V and 7 bases at J, with 14 bases in the middle. The CDR3 contains 15 residues. Clones were read by immunoSEQ multiplex PCR, and TCRdb kept only the in-frame ones, dropping some. This sample has roughly 39,000 clones; roughly 93% occur once, and the top ten carry less than 1.5%. These data are taken from a study of T cell changes during pregnancy in multiple sclerosis. The genes are TRBV19 and TRBJ1-5, with D unclear. This receptor was obtained from a female donor with multiple sclerosis, enrolled in a pregnancy study. Sequences were obtained from PBMCs (not recorded whether the cells were cultured). The CDR3: CASSIGFGAFQPQHF. In nucleotides, the CDR3 is TGTGCCAGTAGTATAGGATTTGGAGCGTTCCAGCCCCAGCATTTT.